Reported below is one TCR beta chain. This entry belongs to a study of blood T cell repertoires in COVID-19. The wider study: Collection of acute and convalescent COVID-19 samples took place in the United States, Italy and Spain.

The J segment lost 7 bases and the V segment lost 6 bases, leaving 14 bases of the junction unmatched. The CDR3 is 16 residues long. Germline CDR1 reads MNHEY; CDR2 reads SMNVEV (reference sequence). Profiled with immunoSEQ multiplex PCR; TCRdb holds only in-frame clones, not every one. The sample contains a few hundred thousand clones, roughly 88% of which appear only once. Material: peripheral blood. The receptor was derived from a man aged 40-55 years who had recovered from COVID-19. The chain recombines TRBV27 with TRBJ1-2; 10 bases match TRBD1. CDR3 bases: TGTGCCAGCAGGAGAACAGGGACAGGGGCGTTCAGTGGCTACACCTTC. Its protein product is CASRRTGTGAFSGYTF.